This TCR beta chain was sequenced for a study of CD8 T cells in ankylosing spondylitis. Findings of the study overall: Matched synovial fluid from ankylosing spondylitis patients was reported to be enriched for disease-linked clones.

Losses at the gene ends were 0 bases for V and 4 bases for J; bases not matched to a gene: 7. The germline gives CDR1 SGHRS, CDR2 YFSETQ. The CDR3 is 15 residues long. Using quantitative 5'-RACE with molecular barcodes, the authors made TCR beta libraries. TCRdb redid the calling of the 5' RACE reads with MiXCR, one entry per CDR3 protein. The repertoire has 30,000 to 45,000 distinct CDR3 sequences, more than 9.5% of them found once; the top ten carry around 20%. This clonotype has a count of ten or more. Its antigen is unknown. J is TRBJ2-7 and V is TRBV5-1; 7 bases line up with TRBD1. Specimen: synovial fluid, either unsorted or a sorted T cell fraction (not recorded which). The receptor's source is a male donor with ankylosing spondylitis. The CDR3 bases are TGCGCCAGCAGCTTGGACAGGGGAAATATGTACGAGCAGTACTTC. It translates to CASSLDRGNMYEQYF.